This T cell receptor beta chain was identified in a study of T-cell memory formation after mild COVID-19. Overall study findings and caveats: CD4+ clones that contracted lay mainly in CM and EM; CD8+ ones lay in EMRA.

Germline CDR1 reads SEHNR; CDR2 reads FQNEAQ (reference sequence). The trim removed 5 bases at V and 0 bases at J, leaving 14 bases unmatched. This CDR3 has 19 amino acids. In regard to this clonotype: Its antigen is not known.

TCRdb re-called the 5' RACE reads with MiXCR, one entry per CDR3 protein. The table records about 470,000 distinct CDR3 sequences, more than 20% of them present only once. This receptor was obtained from an adult woman who had mild COVID-19 (a few samples of this study predate the infection). Cell type and time point are not known. This sequence joins TRBV7-9 and TRBJ1-3; 9 bases line up with TRBD1. Material for sequencing was PBMCs or a T cell subset sorted from them (not recorded which). The CDR3 region is CASSRRWTGVMGSGNTIYF. As DNA, the CDR3 is TGTGCCAGCAGCCGACGATGGACAGGGGTGATGGGCTCTGGAAACACCATATATTTT. The full variable domain, rest sourced from reference TRBV7-9 and TRBJ1-3, is DTGVSQNPRHKITKRGQNVTFRCDPISEHNRLYWYRQTLGQGPEFLTYFQNEAQLEKSRLLSDRFSAERPKGSFSTLEIQRTEQGDSAMYLCASSRRWTGVMGSGNTIYFGEGSWLTVV.